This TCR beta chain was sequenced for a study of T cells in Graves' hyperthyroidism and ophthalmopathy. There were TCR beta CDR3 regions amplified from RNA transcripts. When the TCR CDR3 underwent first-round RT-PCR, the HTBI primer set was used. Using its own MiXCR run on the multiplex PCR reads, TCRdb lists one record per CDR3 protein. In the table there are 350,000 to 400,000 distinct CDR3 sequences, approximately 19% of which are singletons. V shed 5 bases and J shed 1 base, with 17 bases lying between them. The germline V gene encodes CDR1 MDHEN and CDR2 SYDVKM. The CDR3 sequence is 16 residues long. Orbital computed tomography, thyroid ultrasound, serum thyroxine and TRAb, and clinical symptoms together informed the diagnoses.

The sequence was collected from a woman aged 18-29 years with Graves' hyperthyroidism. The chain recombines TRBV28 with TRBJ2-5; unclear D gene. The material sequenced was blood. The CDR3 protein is CASSRALESIQETQYF. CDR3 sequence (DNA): TGTGCCAGCAGTAGGGCACTCGAATCAATCCAAGAGACCCAGTACTTC.